A selection of T cell receptor beta chains follows, all from one sample in a study of blood T cell repertoires in COVID-19. Using immunoSEQ multiplex PCR, the repertoire was profiled, and TCRdb retains in-frame clones only, with some absent. The sample shows a few hundred thousand clones, about 87% of them seen only once. The specimen sequenced was peripheral blood. These receptors came from a human donor in a cohort sampled during active COVID-19. The CDR3 runs from the conserved cysteine through the conserved F or W. The D gene is left open where the match is weak. Clone size appears in some rows only: once, few, many, or a class for an expanded clone.

V gene	D gene	J gene	clone size	CDR3 protein	CDR3 DNA
TRBV5-4	TRBD2	TRBJ2-7	.	CASSPSGIFNEQYF	TGTGCCAGCAGCCCTAGCGGGATCTTCAACGAGCAGTACTTC
TRBV28	.	TRBJ1-3	.	CASSLLRGPGNTIYF	TGTGCCAGCAGTTTATTACGGGGTCCTGGAAACACCATATATTTT
TRBV7-3	.	TRBJ2-1	.	CASSLGLSYNEQFF	TGTGCCAGCAGCTTAGGCCTGTCCTACAATGAGCAGTTCTTC
TRBV24-1	.	TRBJ2-1	once	CATSDPDWEQFF	TGTGCCACCAGTGATCCTGACTGGGAGCAGTTCTTC
TRBV10-3	TRBD1	TRBJ1-6	.	CATTDREYSPLHF	TGTGCCACGACGGACAGGGAATATTCACCCCTCCACTTT
TRBV28	.	TRBJ1-1	.	CASRGGPEAFF	TGTGCCAGCAGGGGGGGTCCTGAAGCTTTCTTT
TRBV19	.	TRBJ1-2	.	CASSHGSYGYTF	TGTGCCAGTAGTCACGGGAGCTATGGCTACACCTTC
TRBV7-3	.	TRBJ2-1	.	CASSAQASLNEQFF	TGTGCCAGCTCGGCACAGGCCTCCCTCAATGAGCAGTTCTTC
TRBV6-1	TRBD1	TRBJ1-2	.	CASSDDGTGGARRGYTF	TGTGCCAGCAGTGATGACGGGACAGGGGGCGCGAGAAGAGGCTACACCTTC
TRBV3-1/TRBV3-2	TRBD1	TRBJ2-1	.	CASSQVPPGQGAYNEQFF	TGTGCCAGCAGCCAAGTCCCCCCTGGGCAGGGGGCATACAATGAGCAGTTCTTC
TRBV6-1	.	TRBJ2-7	.	CASSEVGYKYKPYEQYF	TGTGCCAGCAGTGAAGTGGGCTATAAGTACAAACCCTACGAGCAGTACTTC
TRBV6-2/TRBV6-3	TRBD1	TRBJ1-4	.	CASSSHGTGEEKLFF	TGTGCCAGCAGCTCCCACGGGACAGGGGAGGAAAAACTGTTTTTT
TRBV9	.	TRBJ2-3	few	CASSPLWQGSDTQYF	TGTGCCAGCAGCCCGCTGTGGCAGGGGTCCGATACGCAGTATTTT
TRBV24-1	.	TRBJ2-2	.	CATSDERIANTGELFF	TGTGCCACCAGTGATGAGCGAATCGCGAACACCGGGGAGCTGTTTTTT
TRBV6-5	.	TRBJ1-4	.	CASRQVLNEKLFF	TGTGCCAGCAGGCAGGTGCTAAATGAAAAACTGTTTTTT
TRBV5-1	.	TRBJ2-2	.	CASSSEEQGSTGELFF	TGCGCCAGCAGCTCGGAAGAACAGGGTTCCACCGGGGAGCTGTTTTTT
TRBV7-2	.	TRBJ1-1	.	CASSVSEGNTEAFF	TGTGCCAGCAGCGTTTCCGAGGGGAACACTGAAGCTTTCTTT
TRBV20-1	.	TRBJ2-7	.	CSPRGSHEQYF	TGCAGCCCGCGAGGCTCTCACGAGCAGTACTTC
TRBV3-1/TRBV3-2	.	TRBJ2-1	.	CASSQEELVGFSPYNEQFF	TGTGCCAGCAGCCAAGAAGAGCTGGTGGGTTTTAGCCCCTACAATGAGCAGTTCTTC
TRBV19	.	TRBJ2-1	.	CASSIESISGGPKFF	TGTGCCAGTAGTATAGAAAGTATAAGCGGCGGGCCAAAGTTCTTC
TRBV6-1	.	TRBJ2-3	.	CASSDRSVADTQYF	TGTGCCAGCAGTGACCGGTCCGTCGCAGATACGCAGTATTTT
TRBV4-3	TRBD1	TRBJ1-5	few	CASSQDQGAGGQPQHF	TGCGCCAGCAGCCAAGATCAGGGGGCCGGGGGTCAGCCCCAGCATTTT
TRBV5-1	.	TRBJ2-7	.	CASSLARSSYEQYF	TGCGCCAGCAGCTTGGCTCGTAGCTCCTACGAGCAGTACTTC
TRBV18	.	TRBJ1-2	.	CASSPNLGDSGYTF	TGTGCCAGCTCACCTAATTTGGGGGACTCTGGCTACACCTTC
TRBV4-2	.	TRBJ2-5	.	CASSQDLTVEETQYF	TGTGCCAGCAGCCAAGATCTCACAGTTGAAGAGACCCAGTACTTC
TRBV7-2	.	TRBJ2-7	.	CASSLGPAETYEQYF	TGTGCCAGCAGCTTAGGTCCAGCGGAGACCTACGAGCAGTACTTC
TRBV18	TRBD2	TRBJ2-1	.	CASSPNAGTRDYNEQFF	TGTGCCAGCTCACCCAACGCCGGGACTAGGGATTACAATGAGCAGTTCTTC
TRBV19	.	TRBJ2-3	once	CASSFLAEGTDTQYF	TGTGCCAGTAGTTTTTTAGCGGAGGGCACAGATACGCAGTATTTT
TRBV2	TRBD2	TRBJ2-1	.	CASIGEGLAYNEQFF	TGTGCCAGCATCGGAGAGGGACTAGCCTACAATGAGCAGTTCTTC
TRBV6-5	.	TRBJ1-2	.	CASTPGRGRSYGYTF	TGTGCCAGCACCCCAGGCAGGGGCAGGAGCTATGGCTACACCTTC
TRBV2	.	TRBJ2-2	.	CASSDSLELTGELFF	TGTGCCAGCAGTGATTCACTAGAGCTTACCGGGGAGCTGTTTTTT
TRBV28	.	TRBJ1-2	.	CASRSWDPTGNYGYTF	TGTGCCAGCAGATCCTGGGATCCCACAGGCAACTATGGCTACACCTTC
TRBV6-4	.	TRBJ2-2	.	CASSEQLGARTGELFF	TGTGCCAGCAGTGAGCAACTGGGGGCGCGTACCGGGGAGCTGTTTTTT
TRBV6-2/TRBV6-3	.	TRBJ1-3	once	CASSYSGYQTGNTIYF	TGTGCCAGCAGTTACTCGGGCTATCAGACTGGAAACACCATATATTTT
TRBV13	.	TRBJ2-1	.	CASSFPGFNEQFF	TGTGCCAGCAGCTTTCCGGGATTCAATGAGCAGTTCTTC
TRBV4-1	.	TRBJ1-5	.	CASSQAPGINQPQHF	TGCGCCAGCAGCCAAGCACCAGGGATCAATCAGCCCCAGCATTTT
TRBV6-5	TRBD2	TRBJ2-3	.	CASKRGTTDTQYF	TGTGCCAGCAAGCGGGGGACCACAGATACGCAGTATTTT
TRBV6-5	.	TRBJ1-2	.	CASSPRAGTNYGYTF	TGTGCCAGCAGCCCCCGGGCCGGGACTAACTATGGCTACACCTTC
TRBV2	.	TRBJ1-6	.	CASKLQGSYNSPLHF	TGTGCCAGCAAACTACAGGGATCCTATAATTCACCCCTCCACTTT
TRBV4-1	TRBD1	TRBJ2-7	.	CASSQDQGVDYEQYF	TGCGCCAGCAGCCAAGATCAGGGGGTTGACTACGAGCAGTACTTC
TRBV6-2/TRBV6-3	.	TRBJ1-5	.	CASSYTYSNQPQHF	TGTGCCAGCAGTTACACATATAGCAATCAGCCCCAGCATTTT
TRBV6-2/TRBV6-3	.	TRBJ1-1	.	CASSSYTEAFF	TGTGCCAGCAGTTCTTACACTGAAGCTTTCTTT
TRBV18	TRBD1	TRBJ1-3	.	CASSPRDRISGNTIYF	TGTGCCAGCTCACCCCGGGACAGGATCTCTGGAAACACCATATATTTT
TRBV6-5	TRBD1	TRBJ2-7	few	CASSWNSKGQTYEQYF	TGTGCCAGCAGTTGGAACTCGAAGGGACAGACCTACGAGCAGTACTTC
TRBV11-2	.	TRBJ2-7	.	CASSLWTPSEQYF	TGTGCCAGCAGCCTGTGGACTCCATCCGAGCAGTACTTC
TRBV7-9	.	TRBJ1-2	.	CASSLGAGNYGYTF	TGTGCCAGCAGCTTAGGCGCGGGGAACTATGGCTACACCTTC
TRBV15	TRBD1	TRBJ2-1	.	CATSGQDNEQFF	TGTGCCACCAGCGGACAGGACAATGAGCAGTTCTTC
TRBV19	.	TRBJ2-3	once	CASSIWPITDTQYF	TGTGCCAGTAGTATTTGGCCAATCACAGATACGCAGTATTTT
TRBV9	.	TRBJ1-2	.	CASSVALQANYGYTF	TGTGCCAGCAGCGTAGCTTTACAAGCTAACTATGGCTACACCTTC